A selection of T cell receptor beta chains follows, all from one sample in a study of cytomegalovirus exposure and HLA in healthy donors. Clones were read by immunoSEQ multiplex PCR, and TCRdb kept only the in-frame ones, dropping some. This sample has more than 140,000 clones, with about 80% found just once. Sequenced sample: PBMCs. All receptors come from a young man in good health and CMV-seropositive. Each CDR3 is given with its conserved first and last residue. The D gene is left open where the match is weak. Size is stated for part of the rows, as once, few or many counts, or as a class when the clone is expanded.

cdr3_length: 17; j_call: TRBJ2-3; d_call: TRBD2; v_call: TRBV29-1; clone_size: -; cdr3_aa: CSVEVWGGELHTDTQYF; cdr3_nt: TGCAGCGTTGAAGTCTGGGGGGGGGAGCTACACACAGATACGCAGTATTTT
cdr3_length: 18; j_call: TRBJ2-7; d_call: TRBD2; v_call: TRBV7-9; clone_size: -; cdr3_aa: CASSPRGLAGAWGDEQYF; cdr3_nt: TGTGCCAGCAGCCCCCGGGGACTAGCGGGGGCTTGGGGGGACGAGCAGTACTTC
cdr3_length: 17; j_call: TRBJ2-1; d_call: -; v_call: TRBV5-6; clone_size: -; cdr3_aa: CASSLLTDSFSYNEQFF; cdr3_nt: TGTGCCAGCAGCTTGCTTACGGACAGTTTTTCCTACAATGAGCAGTTCTTC
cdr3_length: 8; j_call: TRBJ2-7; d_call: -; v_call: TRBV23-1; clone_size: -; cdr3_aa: CARSEQYF; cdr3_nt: TGCGCCAGGAGCGAGCAGTACTTC
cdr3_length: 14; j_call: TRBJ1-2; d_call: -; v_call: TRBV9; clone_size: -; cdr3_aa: CASSPQTVDYGYTF; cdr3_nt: TGTGCCAGCAGCCCACAAACAGTGGACTATGGCTACACCTTC
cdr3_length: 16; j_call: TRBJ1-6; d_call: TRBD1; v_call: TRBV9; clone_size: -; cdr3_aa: CASSAQDRVGNSPLHF; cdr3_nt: TGTGCCAGCAGCGCTCAAGACAGGGTTGGGAATTCACCCCTCCACTTT
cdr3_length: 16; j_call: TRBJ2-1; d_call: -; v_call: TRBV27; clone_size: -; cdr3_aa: CASSGFGRASYNEQFF; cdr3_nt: TGTGCCAGCAGCGGGTTCGGGAGAGCGTCCTACAATGAGCAGTTCTTC
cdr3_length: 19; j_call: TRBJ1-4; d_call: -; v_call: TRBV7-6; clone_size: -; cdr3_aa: CASSLFGEASSATNEKLFF; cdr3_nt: TGTGCCAGCAGCTTATTCGGGGAAGCTTCGTCGGCAACTAATGAAAAACTGTTTTTT
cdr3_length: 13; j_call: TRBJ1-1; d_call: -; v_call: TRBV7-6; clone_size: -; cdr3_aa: CASSLRRNTEAFF; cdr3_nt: TGTGCCAGCAGCTTACGGAGGAACACTGAAGCTTTCTTT
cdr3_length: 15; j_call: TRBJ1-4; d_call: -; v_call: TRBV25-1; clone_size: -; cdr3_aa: CASSGVGRENEKLFF; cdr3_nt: TGTGCCAGCAGTGGTGTAGGGCGGGAAAATGAAAAACTGTTTTTT
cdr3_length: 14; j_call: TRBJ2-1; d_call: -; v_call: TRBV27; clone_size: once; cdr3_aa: CASSLYSPNNEQFF; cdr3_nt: TGTGCCAGCAGTTTATACTCCCCTAACAATGAGCAGTTCTTC
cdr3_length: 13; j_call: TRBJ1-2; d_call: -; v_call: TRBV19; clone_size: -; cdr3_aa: CASSLQGFYGYTF; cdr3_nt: TGTGCCAGTAGTCTTCAGGGGTTCTATGGCTACACCTTC
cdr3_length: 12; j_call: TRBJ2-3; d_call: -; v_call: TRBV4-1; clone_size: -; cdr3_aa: CASSQDSHTQYF; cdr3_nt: TGCGCCAGCAGCCAAGATAGTCATACGCAGTATTTT
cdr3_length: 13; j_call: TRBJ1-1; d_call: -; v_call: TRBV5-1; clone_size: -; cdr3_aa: CASSLEGYQGAFF; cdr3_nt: TGCGCCAGCAGTCTGGAGGGGTACCAAGGAGCTTTCTTT
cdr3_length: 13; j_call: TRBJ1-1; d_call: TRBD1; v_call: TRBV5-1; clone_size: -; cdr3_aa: CASSLGTGGEAFF; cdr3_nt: TGCGCCAGCAGCTTGGGGACAGGTGGTGAAGCTTTCTTT
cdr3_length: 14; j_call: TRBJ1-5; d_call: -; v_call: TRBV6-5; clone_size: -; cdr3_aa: CASRWDSYNQPQHF; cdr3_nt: TGTGCCAGCAGATGGGACTCTTACAATCAGCCCCAGCATTTT
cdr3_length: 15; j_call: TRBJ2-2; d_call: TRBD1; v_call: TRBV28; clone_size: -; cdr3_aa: CASTGQGPPTGELFF; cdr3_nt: TGTGCCAGCACGGGACAGGGGCCCCCCACCGGGGAGCTGTTTTTT
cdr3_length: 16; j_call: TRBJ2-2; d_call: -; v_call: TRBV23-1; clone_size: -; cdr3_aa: CASSQGEFRNTGELFF; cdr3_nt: TGCGCCAGCAGTCAGGGAGAGTTCAGGAACACCGGGGAGCTGTTTTTT
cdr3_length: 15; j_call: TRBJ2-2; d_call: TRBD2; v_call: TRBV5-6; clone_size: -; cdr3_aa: CASSLGFGGAGELFF; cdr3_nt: TGTGCCAGCAGCTTGGGTTTTGGGGGGGCCGGGGAGCTGTTTTTT
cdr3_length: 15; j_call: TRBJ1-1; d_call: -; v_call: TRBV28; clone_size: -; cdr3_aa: CASTPQGFRDTEAFF; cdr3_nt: TGTGCCAGCACCCCGCAGGGGTTTAGGGACACTGAAGCTTTCTTT
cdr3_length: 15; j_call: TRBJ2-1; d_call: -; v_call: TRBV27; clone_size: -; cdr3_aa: CASSFSGAAHNEQFF; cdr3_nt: TGTGCCAGCAGTTTCTCGGGAGCCGCCCACAATGAGCAGTTCTTC
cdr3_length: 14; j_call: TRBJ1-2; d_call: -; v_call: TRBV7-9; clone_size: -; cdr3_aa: CASSRTASNYGYTF; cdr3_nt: TGTGCCAGCAGCCGGACAGCGTCTAACTATGGCTACACCTTC
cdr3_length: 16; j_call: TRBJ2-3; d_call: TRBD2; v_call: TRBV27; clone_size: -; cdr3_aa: CASTPAGLALSDTQYF; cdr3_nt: TGTGCCAGCACCCCCGCGGGACTAGCGTTGTCAGATACGCAGTATTTT
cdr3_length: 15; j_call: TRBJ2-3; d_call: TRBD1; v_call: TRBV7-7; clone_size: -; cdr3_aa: CASSWDRGKADTQYF; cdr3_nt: TGTGCCAGCAGTTGGGACAGGGGCAAGGCAGATACGCAGTATTTT
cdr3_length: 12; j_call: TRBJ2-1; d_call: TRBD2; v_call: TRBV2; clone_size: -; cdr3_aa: CASSAGGNEQFF; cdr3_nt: TGTGCCAGCAGTGCGGGGGGGAATGAGCAGTTCTTC
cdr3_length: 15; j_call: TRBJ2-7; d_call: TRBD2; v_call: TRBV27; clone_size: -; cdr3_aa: CASASGTSGSYEQYF; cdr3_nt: TGTGCCAGCGCATCCGGGACTAGCGGTTCCTACGAGCAGTACTTC
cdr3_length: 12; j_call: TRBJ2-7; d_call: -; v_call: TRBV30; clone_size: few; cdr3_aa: CAWSDTGLVQYF; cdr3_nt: TGTGCCTGGAGTGATACAGGATTGGTGCAGTACTTC
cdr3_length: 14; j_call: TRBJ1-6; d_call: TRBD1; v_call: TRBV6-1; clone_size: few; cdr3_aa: CASSEGQGRTPLHF; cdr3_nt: TGTGCCAGCAGTGAAGGACAGGGGAGAACACCCCTCCACTTT
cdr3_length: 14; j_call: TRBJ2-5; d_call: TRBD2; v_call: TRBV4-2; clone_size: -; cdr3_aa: CASSQTEREGTQYF; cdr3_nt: TGTGCCAGCAGCCAAACGGAGCGGGAGGGGACCCAGTACTTC
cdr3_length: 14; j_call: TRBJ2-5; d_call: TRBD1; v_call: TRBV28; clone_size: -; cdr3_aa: CASSPRTGFSAQYF; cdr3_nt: TGTGCCAGCAGTCCCAGGACAGGTTTCTCCGCGCAGTACTTC
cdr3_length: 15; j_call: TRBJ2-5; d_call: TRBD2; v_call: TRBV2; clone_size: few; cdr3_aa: CASSESRGVGETQYF; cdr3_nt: TGTGCCAGCAGTGAATCGCGGGGGGTGGGGGAGACCCAGTACTTC
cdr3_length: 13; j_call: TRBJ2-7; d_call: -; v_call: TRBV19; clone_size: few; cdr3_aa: CASSTVAGNEQYF; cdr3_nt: TGTGCCAGTAGTACTGTCGCGGGGAACGAGCAGTACTTC
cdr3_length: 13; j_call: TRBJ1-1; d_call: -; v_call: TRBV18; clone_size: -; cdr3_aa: CASSPLANTEAFF; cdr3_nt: TGTGCCAGCTCACCACTGGCGAACACTGAAGCTTTCTTT
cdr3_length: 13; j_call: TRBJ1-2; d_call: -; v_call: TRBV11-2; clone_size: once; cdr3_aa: CASSLAGGGGYTF; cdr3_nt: TGTGCCAGCAGTCTAGCGGGGGGAGGCGGCTACACCTTC
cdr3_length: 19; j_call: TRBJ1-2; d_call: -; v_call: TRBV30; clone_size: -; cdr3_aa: CAWTQRWGQVNPFNYGYTF; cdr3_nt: TGTGCCTGGACTCAACGTTGGGGGCAGGTGAACCCCTTTAACTATGGCTACACCTTC
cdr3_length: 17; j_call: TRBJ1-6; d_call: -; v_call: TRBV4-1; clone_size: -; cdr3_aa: CASSQVTGSSYNSPLHF; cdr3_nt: TGCGCCAGCAGCCAGGTCACAGGGAGCTCCTATAATTCACCCCTCCACTTT
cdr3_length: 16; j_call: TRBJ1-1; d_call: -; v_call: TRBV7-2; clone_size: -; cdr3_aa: CASSSRLTGPNTEAFF; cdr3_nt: TGTGCCAGCAGCTCCCGTTTGACAGGACCGAACACTGAAGCTTTCTTT
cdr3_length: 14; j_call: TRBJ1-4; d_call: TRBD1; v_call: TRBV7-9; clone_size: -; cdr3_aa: CSSSRQGLIEKLFF; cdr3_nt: TGTTCCAGCAGCAGACAGGGACTGATTGAAAAACTGTTTTTT
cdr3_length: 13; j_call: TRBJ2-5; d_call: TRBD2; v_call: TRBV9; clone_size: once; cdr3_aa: CASSPGTSETQYF; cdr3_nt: TGTGCCAGCAGCCCAGGGACTAGCGAGACCCAGTACTTC
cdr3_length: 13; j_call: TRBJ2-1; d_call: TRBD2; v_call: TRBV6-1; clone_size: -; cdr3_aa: CATEREFYNEQFF; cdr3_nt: TGTGCCACCGAGCGGGAATTCTACAATGAGCAGTTCTTC
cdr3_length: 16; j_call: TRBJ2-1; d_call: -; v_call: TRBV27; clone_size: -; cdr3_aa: CASSTRTVSSYNEQFF; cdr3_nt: TGTGCCAGCAGTACAAGGACTGTGAGCTCCTACAATGAGCAGTTCTTC
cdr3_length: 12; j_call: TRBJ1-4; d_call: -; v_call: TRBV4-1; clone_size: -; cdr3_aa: CASRGGNEKLFF; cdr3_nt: TGCGCCAGCAGGGGAGGGAATGAAAAACTGTTTTTT
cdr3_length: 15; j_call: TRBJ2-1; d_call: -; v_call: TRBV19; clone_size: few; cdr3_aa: CASSSRLSSYNEQFF; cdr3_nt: TGTGCCAGTAGTTCAAGACTGAGCTCCTACAATGAGCAGTTCTTC
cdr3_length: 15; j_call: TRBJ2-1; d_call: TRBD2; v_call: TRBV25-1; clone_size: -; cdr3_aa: CASTPLAGGLDEQFF; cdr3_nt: TGTGCCAGCACTCCACTAGCGGGGGGGCTCGATGAGCAGTTCTTC
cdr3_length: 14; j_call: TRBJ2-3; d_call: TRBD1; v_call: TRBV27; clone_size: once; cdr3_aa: CASSRTGGADTQYF; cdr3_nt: TGTGCCAGCAGCCGGACAGGGGGCGCAGATACGCAGTATTTT
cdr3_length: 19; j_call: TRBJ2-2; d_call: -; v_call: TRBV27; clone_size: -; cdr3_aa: CASRVRSARVLSNTGELFF; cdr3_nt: TGTGCCAGCAGAGTCCGAAGCGCCAGAGTTCTTTCGAACACCGGGGAGCTGTTTTTT
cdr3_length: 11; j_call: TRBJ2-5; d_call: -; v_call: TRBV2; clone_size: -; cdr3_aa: CTQGTQETQYF; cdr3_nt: TGTACCCAGGGGACCCAAGAGACCCAGTACTTC
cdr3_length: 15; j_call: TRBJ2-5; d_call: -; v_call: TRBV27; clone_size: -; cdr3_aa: CASSLIVSRVETQYF; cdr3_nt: TGTGCCAGCAGTTTAATAGTCAGCAGGGTTGAGACCCAGTACTTC
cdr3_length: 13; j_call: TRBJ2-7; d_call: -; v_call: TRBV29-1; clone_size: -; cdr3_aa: CSGAAGAFYEQYF; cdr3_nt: TGCAGCGGCGCCGCAGGGGCCTTCTACGAGCAGTACTTC
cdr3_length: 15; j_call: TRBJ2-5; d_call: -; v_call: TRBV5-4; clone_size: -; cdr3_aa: CASKIDKGRGETQYF; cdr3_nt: TGTGCCAGCAAAATCGATAAGGGGCGGGGAGAGACCCAGTACTTC
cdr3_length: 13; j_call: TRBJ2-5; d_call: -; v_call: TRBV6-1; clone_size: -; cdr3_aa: CASSGQVEETQYF; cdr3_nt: TGTGCCAGCAGTGGACAGGTCGAAGAGACCCAGTACTTC
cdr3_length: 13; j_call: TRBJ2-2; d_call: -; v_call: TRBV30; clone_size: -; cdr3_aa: CAWSVGGNGELFF; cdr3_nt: TGTGCCTGGAGTGTCGGAGGGAACGGGGAGCTGTTTTTT